This T cell receptor beta chain appears in the sequencing data of a study of blood T cell repertoires in COVID-19. Across the study: The cDNA or gDNA used as material had been derived from T cells, B-cell-depleted T cells, or PBMCs.

CDR1 and CDR2 (germline): LGHDT, YNNKEL (reference sequence). The CDR3 spans 14 residues. V lost 7 bases and J 5 bases, leaving 17 bases between the germline ends. In the study's own analysis: Counts of nucleated cells, estimated from reference gene primer amplification, were obtained. Produced via immunoSEQ multiplex PCR; TCRdb's table is partial and in-frame only. V and J calls and clone size are copied from that table; D and trimming were computed from the DNA. The sample records tens of thousands of clones, approximately 92% being singletons. The TCR sequence derives from a human donor in a cohort sampled during active COVID-19. V gene TRBV3-1 (or the pseudogene TRBV3-2) combines with J gene TRBJ1-1; tentatively, D is TRBD1 (5 bases). What was sequenced was peripheral blood. CDR3 sequence: CASTVLPGRTEAFF. In DNA form, the CDR3 reads TGTGCCAGCACTGTGTTACCAGGGAGGACTGAAGCTTTCTTT.